Listed below are T cell receptor beta chains from one sample, sequenced in a study of T cell responses to AZD1222 COVID-19 vaccine. TCRdb keeps only in-frame clones here, not all; method: immunoSEQ multiplex PCR. The sample shows some 110,000 clones, about 90% of them seen only once. The input for sequencing was peripheral blood, taken on day 0 of AZD1222 vaccination. Every receptor here comes from an adult in good health. CDR3s include the opening cysteine and the closing phenylalanine or tryptophan. The D gene is left open where the match is weak. Clone size, where shown, is once, few, many, or a class for clones that have expanded.

J	size	V	D	length	DNA	CDR3
TRBJ1-2	NA	TRBV30	TRBD1	13	TGTGCCTGGAGTAAGAAACAGGGGGGATCCTACACCTTC	CAWSKKQGGSYTF
TRBJ2-2	once	TRBV3-1/TRBV3-2	NA	13	TGTGCCAGCAGCCAAGAGGTGGGCGGGGAGCTGTTTTTT	CASSQEVGGELFF
TRBJ2-2	NA	TRBV9	TRBD1	15	TGTGCCAGCAGCGTCGGGACAGAGTACACCGGGGAGCTGTTTTTT	CASSVGTEYTGELFF
TRBJ2-7	NA	TRBV19	TRBD2	15	TGTGCCAGATCCGCTCTTAGCGGGAAACCCTACGAGCAGTACTTC	CARSALSGKPYEQYF
TRBJ2-1	few	TRBV2	TRBD2	17	TGTGCCTCCGACGGGGGCCCAGCGGGAGGGCCGGGACACGAGCAGTTCTTC	CASDGGPAGGPGHEQFF
TRBJ2-3	few	TRBV7-3	TRBD1	17	TGTGCCAGCAGCATGCAACATACAGGGGCCGGGACAGATACGCAGTATTTT	CASSMQHTGAGTDTQYF
TRBJ2-5	NA	TRBV5-6	TRBD1	17	TGTGCCAGCAGCCTGGGACAGGGGGCTATGAGGAAAGAGACCCAGTACTTC	CASSLGQGAMRKETQYF
TRBJ1-2	NA	TRBV2	TRBD1	16	TGTGCCAGCAGTGAGGGGACAGATTCGCGAATCTATGGCTACACCTTC	CASSEGTDSRIYGYTF
TRBJ2-7	NA	TRBV6-5	NA	13	TGTGCCAGCAGACTAACTGGGTTCTACGAGCAGTACTTC	CASRLTGFYEQYF
TRBJ2-3	once	TRBV5-8	NA	15	TGTGCCAGCACCCAGGGGGCGGGAGCGACAGATACGCAGTATTTT	CASTQGAGATDTQYF
TRBJ1-6	NA	TRBV23-1	NA	14	TGCGCCAGCAGTCGACAGGCTGAGAATTCACCCCTCCACTTT	CASSRQAENSPLHF
TRBJ2-1	NA	TRBV20-1	NA	10	TGCAGTGCTATTACGAATGAGCAGTTCTTC	CSAITNEQFF
TRBJ1-1	NA	TRBV11-2	NA	14	TGTGCCAGCAGCCAATGGGTCGAAGGGACTGAAGCTTTCTTT	CASSQWVEGTEAFF
TRBJ1-2	NA	TRBV28	TRBD1	15	TGTGCCAGCAGTTTTAGGACAGGGGGCATCTATGGCTACACCTTC	CASSFRTGGIYGYTF
TRBJ1-4	NA	TRBV4-2	NA	13	TGTGCCAGCAGCCAAGATCCGGGGTTAGAACTGTTTTTT	CASSQDPGLELFF
TRBJ2-2	once	TRBV9	NA	15	TGTGCCAGCAGCGGGACTACAGCGAACACCGGGGAGCTGTTTTTT	CASSGTTANTGELFF
TRBJ2-1	NA	TRBV25-1	NA	12	TGTGCCAGCAGTGAAAGGTGGCATGAGCAGTTCTTC	CASSERWHEQFF
TRBJ1-5	NA	TRBV28	TRBD1	17	TGTGCCAGCAGTTTATTGAGGACAGGGTGGGGCAATCAGCCCCAGCATTTT	CASSLLRTGWGNQPQHF
TRBJ2-2	NA	TRBV7-3	NA	14	TGTGCCAGCAGTTTCCAGGGTCGCACCGGGGAGCTGTTTTTT	CASSFQGRTGELFF
TRBJ1-2	NA	TRBV30	NA	13	TGTGCCTGGGGACAGACCACTAACTATGGCTACACCTTC	CAWGQTTNYGYTF
TRBJ2-7	NA	TRBV13	NA	12	TGTGCCAGCAGACAGGACGGCTGGGAGCAGTACTTC	CASRQDGWEQYF
TRBJ1-2	NA	TRBV12-3/TRBV12-4	NA	12	TGTGCCAGCAGTTCCGTATCCTATGGCTACACCTTC	CASSSVSYGYTF
TRBJ2-3	NA	TRBV5-4	NA	15	TGTGCCAGCAGCTTACCGTCAAGTGGCACAGATACGCAGTATTTT	CASSLPSSGTDTQYF
TRBJ1-5	NA	TRBV6-6	NA	13	TGTGCCAGCAGTTATCGGCGCCCTGGGCCCCAGCATTTT	CASSYRRPGPQHF
TRBJ1-2	NA	TRBV11-2	NA	14	TGTGCCAGCAGCTTCAGCTTAAAGAACTATGGCTACACCTTC	CASSFSLKNYGYTF
TRBJ2-6	NA	TRBV28	NA	15	TGTGCCACCGGAGGGGGAGCCTCTGGGGCCAACGTCCTGACTTTC	CATGGGASGANVLTF
TRBJ2-1	medium-sized	TRBV6-2/TRBV6-3	NA	16	TGTGCCAGCAGCTCTTTACCGGGGAACCACCGCAATGAGCAGTTCTTC	CASSSLPGNHRNEQFF
TRBJ2-3	NA	TRBV7-3	NA	15	TGTGCCAGCAGCTCCCCGATGGATATCACAGATACGCAGTATTTT	CASSSPMDITDTQYF
TRBJ1-1	NA	TRBV6-5	NA	14	TGTGCCAGCAGTTACTCAGGGTATGCGACTGAAGCTTTCTTT	CASSYSGYATEAFF
TRBJ2-2	NA	TRBV28	TRBD1	12	TGTGCCAGCACAGGGGGCACCGGGGAGCTGTTTTTT	CASTGGTGELFF